This T cell receptor (beta chain) was documented in a study of cytomegalovirus exposure and HLA in healthy donors. Study-wide results and limits: Subsequent analysis of the approximately 130 validation repertoires found a tendency for first-cohort TCR clusters to co-occur. A classifier reportedly called cytomegalovirus status with high sensitivity and specificity.

V was clipped by 5 bases and J by 0 bases, with 17 bases between them. The germline gives CDR1 MNHNY, CDR2 SVGAGI (reference sequence). The CDR3 loop spans 16 amino acids. This clone was picked up a small number of times. Antigen: not known. Produced via immunoSEQ multiplex PCR; TCRdb's table is partial and in-frame only. In the table there are a few hundred thousand clones, 87% of which are singletons. Sequencing was performed on PBMCs. The chain employs TRBV6-6 and TRBJ2-7; D ambiguous. This clonotype was sampled from a man between 18 and 29 years old in good health and CMV-seropositive. Here the CDR3 reads CASSPRPPQASYEQYF. In DNA form, the CDR3 reads TGTGCCAGCAGTCCTCGGCCACCGCAAGCCTCCTACGAGCAGTACTTC.